Only a few counts were recorded for the clone carrying this T cell receptor (beta chain). The target antigen is unknown. The TCRbeta library was prepared with unique molecular identifiers. One entry per CDR3 protein results from TCRdb running MiXCR on the PCR reads. The sample holds 500,000 or so distinct CDR3 sequences, roughly 11% seen once. The source of the sample is a study of T-cell reconstitution after alpha-beta-depleted transplantation in children. Study-wide results and limits: Elevated TCRbeta diversity at day 60 was traced, in some patients, to surviving recipient T cells and thymic progenitors. Expanded graft clones numbering several hundred reportedly gave rise to alpha-beta T cells about two months after transplant. T-cell counts and diversity at one year post-transplant came mainly from newly produced T cells.

The CDR3 contains 15 residues. Germline assignment: CDR1 SNHLY and CDR2 FYNNEI. V gave up 0 bases and J gave up 1 base; unmatched junction bases: 2. The sequence was collected from a female patient aged 2-15 years who had a stem cell transplant for aplastic anemia, so the T cells may come from the graft donor. This chain connects TRBV2 to TRBJ2-5; 7 bases are shared with TRBD2. Sequenced here: PBMCs, mostly from graft donor cells, sampled 180 days after TCRalphabeta/CD19-depleted stem cell transplant. The CDR3: CASSEAWGGQETQYF. CDR3 DNA: TGTGCCAGCAGTGAAGCGTGGGGGGGCCAAGAGACCCAGTACTTC.